This T cell receptor (beta chain) comes out of a study of blood T cell repertoires in COVID-19. Study-wide background: Sites in the United States, Italy and Spain provided acute and convalescent COVID-19 samples. T cells, B-cell-depleted T cells, or PBMCs supplied cDNA or gDNA.

Authors' processing steps: The authors estimated nucleated cell counts from reference gene primer amplification. The assay was immunoSEQ multiplex PCR, and TCRdb's table has in-frame clones only and misses some. V and J calls and clone size are as listed in that table; D and trimming were resolved from the DNA. The sample carries 200,000 to 250,000 clones, approximately 84% recorded once. The CDR3 runs 15 residues. CDR1 and CDR2 from the germline V gene are MNHEY and SVGAGI. V shed 6 bases and J shed 0 bases, with 14 bases lying between them. The source is an elderly woman with acute or convalescent COVID-19. The sequenced sample consisted of peripheral blood. The genes are TRBV6-5 and TRBJ1-1; D possibly corresponds to TRBD1 (5 bases). CDR3 bases: TGTGCCAGCAGCCTCAGGGAAAACATGAACACTGAAGCTTTCTTT. Amino acid sequence: CASSLRENMNTEAFF.